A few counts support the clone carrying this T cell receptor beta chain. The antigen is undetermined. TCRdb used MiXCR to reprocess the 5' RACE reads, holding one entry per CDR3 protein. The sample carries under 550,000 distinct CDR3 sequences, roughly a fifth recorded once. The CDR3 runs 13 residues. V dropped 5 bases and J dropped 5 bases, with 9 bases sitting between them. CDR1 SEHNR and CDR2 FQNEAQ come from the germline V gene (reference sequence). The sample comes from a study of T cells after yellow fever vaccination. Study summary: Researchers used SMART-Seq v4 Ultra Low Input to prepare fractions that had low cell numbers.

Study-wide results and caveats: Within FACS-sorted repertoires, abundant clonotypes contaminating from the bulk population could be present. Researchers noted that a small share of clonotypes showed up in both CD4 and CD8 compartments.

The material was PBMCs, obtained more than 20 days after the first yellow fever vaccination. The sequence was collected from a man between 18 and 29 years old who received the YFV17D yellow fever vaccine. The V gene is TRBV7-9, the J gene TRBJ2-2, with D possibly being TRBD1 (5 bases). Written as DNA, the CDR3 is TGTGCCAGCAGCGCCAGGGATACCGGGGAGCTGTTTTTT. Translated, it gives CASSARDTGELFF.